This TCR beta chain was sequenced for a study of blood T cell repertoires in COVID-19. Looking at the study overall: Samples taken during acute and convalescent COVID-19 were collected in the United States, Italy and Spain. Sample material is recorded as cDNA or gDNA derived from T cells, B-cell-depleted T cells, or PBMCs.

Under the authors' procedure: Amplifying reference gene primers gave estimates of nucleated cell counts. Sequenced by immunoSEQ multiplex PCR; TCRdb stores in-frame clones only, minus some. The V and J calls and clone size are taken from that table; D and trimming were inferred from the DNA. The repertoire consists of about 190,000 clones, with roughly 88% occurring once and the leading ten covering around 5.9%. This sequence originates from a woman in her thirties or forties who had recovered from COVID-19. The sample consisted of peripheral blood.

CDR3 in DNA: TGTGCCAGCAGGGGGAGCTCTGGGGCCAACGTCCTGACTTTC. Protein: CASRGSSGANVLTF. The chain uses TRBV2 and TRBJ2-6, with D perhaps matching TRBD2 (5 bases). The germline V gene encodes CDR1 SNHLY and CDR2 FYNNEI. Trimming pared 6 bases from V and 0 bases from J, leaving 6 bases between. The CDR3 covers 14 residues.